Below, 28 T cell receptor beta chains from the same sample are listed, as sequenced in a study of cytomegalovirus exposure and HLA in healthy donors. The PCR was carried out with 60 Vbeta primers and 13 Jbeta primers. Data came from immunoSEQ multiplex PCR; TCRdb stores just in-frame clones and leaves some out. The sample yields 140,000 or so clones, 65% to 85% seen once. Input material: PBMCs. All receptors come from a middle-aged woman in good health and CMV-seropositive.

CDR3 bases: TGTGCCAGCAGTTTCGGACTAACGAACACTGAAGCTTTCTTT. Translating gives CASSFGLTNTEAFF. The gene calls are TRBV27 and TRBJ1-1; no reliable D call. The germline V gene encodes CDR1 MNHEY and CDR2 SMNVEV (reference sequence). The CDR3 totals 14 residues. V was cut by 3 bases and J by 1 base, with 9 bases left in between.

CDR3 loop: CASSLGDRETGELFF. As DNA, the CDR3 is TGTGCCAGCAGCTTAGGGGACAGGGAAACCGGGGAGCTGTTTTTT. V and J are TRBV7-2 and TRBJ2-2, with TRBD1 matching over 9 bases. V lost 1 base to trimming and J lost 5 bases; unmatched junction nucleotides: 2. The CDR3 has 15 residues. In germline, CDR1 is SGHTA, CDR2 FQGNSA.

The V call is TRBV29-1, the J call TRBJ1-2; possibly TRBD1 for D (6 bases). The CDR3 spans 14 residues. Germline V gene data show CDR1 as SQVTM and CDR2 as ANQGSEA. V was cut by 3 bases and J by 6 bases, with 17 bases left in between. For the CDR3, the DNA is TGCAGCGTTGACCCTCGGGCAGGGGCAAATGGCTACACCTTC. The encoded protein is CSVDPRAGANGYTF.

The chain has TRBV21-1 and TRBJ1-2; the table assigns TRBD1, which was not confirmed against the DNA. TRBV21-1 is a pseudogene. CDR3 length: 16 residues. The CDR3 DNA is TGTGCCAGCAGCAAAGGGAGGACAGCTCCCTACTATGGCTACACCTTC. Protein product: CASSKGRTAPYYGYTF.

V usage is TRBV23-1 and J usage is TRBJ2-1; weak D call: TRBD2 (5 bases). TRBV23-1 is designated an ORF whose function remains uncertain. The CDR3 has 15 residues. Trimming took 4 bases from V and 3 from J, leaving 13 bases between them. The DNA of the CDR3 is TGCGCCAGCAGTCGAGGGCTAATCCTCTACAATGAGCAGTTCTTC. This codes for CASSRGLILYNEQFF.

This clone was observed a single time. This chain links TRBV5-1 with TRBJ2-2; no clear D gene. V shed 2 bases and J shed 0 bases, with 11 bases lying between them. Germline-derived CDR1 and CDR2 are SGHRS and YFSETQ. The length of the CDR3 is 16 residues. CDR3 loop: CASSFLAPSNTGELFF. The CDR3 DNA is TGCGCCAGCAGCTTTTTAGCCCCCTCGAACACCGGGGAGCTGTTTTTT.

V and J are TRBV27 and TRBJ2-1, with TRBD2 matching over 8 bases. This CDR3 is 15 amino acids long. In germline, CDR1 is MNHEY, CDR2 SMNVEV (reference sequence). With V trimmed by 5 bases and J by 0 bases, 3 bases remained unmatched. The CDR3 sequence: CASSSGGSSYNEQFF. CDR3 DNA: TGTGCCAGCAGTAGCGGGGGCAGCTCCTACAATGAGCAGTTCTTC.

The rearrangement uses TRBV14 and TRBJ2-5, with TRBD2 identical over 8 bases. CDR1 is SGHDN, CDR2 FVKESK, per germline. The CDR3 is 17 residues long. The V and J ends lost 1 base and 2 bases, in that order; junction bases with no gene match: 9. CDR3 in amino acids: CASSQGVGQREQETQYF. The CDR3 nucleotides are TGTGCCAGCAGCCAAGGGGTCGGCCAGCGGGAGCAAGAGACCCAGTACTTC.

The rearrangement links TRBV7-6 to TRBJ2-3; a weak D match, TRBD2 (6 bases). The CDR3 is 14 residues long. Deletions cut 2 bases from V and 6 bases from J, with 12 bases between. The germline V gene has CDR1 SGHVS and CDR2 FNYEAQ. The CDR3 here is CASSLSLGTDTQYF. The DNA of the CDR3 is TGTGCCAGCAGCTTATCCCTTGGGACTGATACGCAGTATTTT.

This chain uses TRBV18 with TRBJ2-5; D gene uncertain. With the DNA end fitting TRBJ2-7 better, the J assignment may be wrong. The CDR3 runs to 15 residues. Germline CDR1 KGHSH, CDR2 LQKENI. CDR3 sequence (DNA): TGTGCCAGCTCACCAAACCAAGACATTTCCTACGAGCAGTACTTC. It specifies CASSPNQDISYEQYF.

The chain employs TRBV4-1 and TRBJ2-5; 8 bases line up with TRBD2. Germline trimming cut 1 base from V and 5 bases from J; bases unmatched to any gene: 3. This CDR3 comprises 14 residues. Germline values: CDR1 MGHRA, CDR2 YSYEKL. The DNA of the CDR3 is TGCGCCAGCAGCCAAGCCTCGGGAGGGGAGACCCAGTACTTC. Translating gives CASSQASGGETQYF.

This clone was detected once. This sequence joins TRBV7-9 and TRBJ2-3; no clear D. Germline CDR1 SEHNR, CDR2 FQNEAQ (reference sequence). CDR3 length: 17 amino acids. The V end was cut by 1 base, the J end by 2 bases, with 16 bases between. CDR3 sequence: CASSLGLGSDFTDTQYF. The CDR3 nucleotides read TGTGCCAGCAGCTTAGGCCTTGGGTCTGACTTCACAGATACGCAGTATTTT. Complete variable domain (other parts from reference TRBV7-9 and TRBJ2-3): DTGVSQNPRHKITKRGQNVTFRCDPISEHNRLYWYRQTLGQGPEFLTYFQNEAQLEKSRLLSDRFSAERPKGSFSTLEIQRTEQGDSAMYLCASSLGLGSDFTDTQYFGPGTRLTVL.

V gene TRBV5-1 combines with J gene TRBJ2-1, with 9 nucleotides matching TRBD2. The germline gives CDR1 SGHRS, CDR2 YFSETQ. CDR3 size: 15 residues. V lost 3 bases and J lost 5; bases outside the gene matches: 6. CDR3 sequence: CASSWLAGTNNEQFF. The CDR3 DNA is TGCGCCAGCAGCTGGCTAGCGGGGACGAACAATGAGCAGTTCTTC.

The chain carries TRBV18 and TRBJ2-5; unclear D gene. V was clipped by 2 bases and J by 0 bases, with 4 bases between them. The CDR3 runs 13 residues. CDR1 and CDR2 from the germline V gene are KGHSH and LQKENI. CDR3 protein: CASSPAYQETQYF. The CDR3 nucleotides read TGTGCCAGCTCACCAGCGTACCAAGAGACCCAGTACTTC.

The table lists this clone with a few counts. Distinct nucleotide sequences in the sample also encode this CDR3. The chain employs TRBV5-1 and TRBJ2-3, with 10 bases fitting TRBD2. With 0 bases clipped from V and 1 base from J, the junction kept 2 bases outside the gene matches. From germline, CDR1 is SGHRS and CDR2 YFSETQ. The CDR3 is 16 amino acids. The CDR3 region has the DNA TGCGCCAGCAGCTTGGGAGGGACTAGCGGCACAGATACGCAGTATTTT. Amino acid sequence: CASSLGGTSGTDTQYF.

CDR3 coding DNA: TGTGCCAGCAGTCAACTAGACGCCGGGGAGCTGTTTTTT. Translation: CASSQLDAGELFF. The chain employs TRBV27 and TRBJ2-2; D perhaps matches TRBD2 (5 bases). The CDR3 is made up of 13 amino acids. Germline V gene data show CDR1 as MNHEY and CDR2 as SMNVEV (reference sequence). Deletions cut 5 bases from V and 6 bases from J, with 10 bases between.

CDR3 amino acids: CASSSGQGTYEQYF. DNA of the CDR3: TGCGCCAGCAGCTCGGGACAGGGGACTTACGAGCAGTACTTC. The V and J genes are TRBV5-1 and TRBJ2-5, with 10 bases matching TRBD1. The end of the DNA fits TRBJ2-7 better, so the J call may be wrong. The CDR3 is 14 amino acids. Germline assignment: CDR1 SGHRS and CDR2 YFSETQ.

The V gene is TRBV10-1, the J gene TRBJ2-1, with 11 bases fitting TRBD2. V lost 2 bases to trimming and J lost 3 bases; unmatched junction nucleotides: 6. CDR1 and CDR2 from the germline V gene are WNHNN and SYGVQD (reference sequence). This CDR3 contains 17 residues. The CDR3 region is CASSEKVAGGIYNEQFF. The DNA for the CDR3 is TGCGCCAGCAGTGAGAAGGTAGCGGGGGGGATCTACAATGAGCAGTTCTTC.

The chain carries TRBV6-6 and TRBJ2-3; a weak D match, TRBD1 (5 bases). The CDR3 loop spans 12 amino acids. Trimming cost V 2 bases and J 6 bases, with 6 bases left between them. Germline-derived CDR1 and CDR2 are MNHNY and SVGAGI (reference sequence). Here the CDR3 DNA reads TGTGCCAGCAGTTACGACAGTGATACGCAGTATTTT. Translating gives CASSYDSDTQYF.

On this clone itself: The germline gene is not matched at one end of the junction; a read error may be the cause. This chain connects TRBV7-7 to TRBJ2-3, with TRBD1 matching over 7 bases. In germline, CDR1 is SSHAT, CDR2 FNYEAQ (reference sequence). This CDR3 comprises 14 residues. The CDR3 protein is CASSTGASTDTQYF. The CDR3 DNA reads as TGTGCTAGCAGCACAGGGGCTAGCACAGATACGCAGTATTTT. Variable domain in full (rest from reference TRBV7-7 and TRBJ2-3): GAGVSQSPRYKVTKRGQDVTLRCDPISSHATLYWYQQALGQGPEFLTYFNYEAQPDKSGLPSDRFSAERPEGSISTLTIQRTEQRDSAMYRCASSTGASTDTQYFGPGTRLTVL.

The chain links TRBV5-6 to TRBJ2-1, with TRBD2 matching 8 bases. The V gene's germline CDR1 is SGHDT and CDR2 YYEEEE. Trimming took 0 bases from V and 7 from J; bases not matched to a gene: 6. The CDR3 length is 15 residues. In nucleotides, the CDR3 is TGTGCCAGCAGCTTGGACCCGGGAGGGATGAATGAGCAGTTCTTC. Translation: CASSLDPGGMNEQFF.

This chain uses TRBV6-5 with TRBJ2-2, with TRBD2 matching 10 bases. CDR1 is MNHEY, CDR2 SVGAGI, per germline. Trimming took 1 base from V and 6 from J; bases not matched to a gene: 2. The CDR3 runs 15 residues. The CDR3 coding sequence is TGTGCCAGCAGTTACTTTGGACTAGCGGCCGGGGAGCTGTTTTTT. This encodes CASSYFGLAAGELFF.

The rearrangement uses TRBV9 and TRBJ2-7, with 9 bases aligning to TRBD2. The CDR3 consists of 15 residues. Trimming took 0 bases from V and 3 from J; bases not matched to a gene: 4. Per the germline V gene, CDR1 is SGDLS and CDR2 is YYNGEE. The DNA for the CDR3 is TGTGCCAGCAGCGTAGCGGCTAGCGGGGACTACGAGCAGTACTTC. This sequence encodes CASSVAASGDYEQYF.

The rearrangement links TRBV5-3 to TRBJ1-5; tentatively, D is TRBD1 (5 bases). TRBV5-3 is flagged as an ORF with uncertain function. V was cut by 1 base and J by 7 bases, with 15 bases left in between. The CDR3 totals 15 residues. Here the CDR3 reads CARSLSLGGRQPQHF. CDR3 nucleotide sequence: TGTGCCAGAAGCTTGAGTTTGGGGGGTCGACAGCCCCAGCATTTT.

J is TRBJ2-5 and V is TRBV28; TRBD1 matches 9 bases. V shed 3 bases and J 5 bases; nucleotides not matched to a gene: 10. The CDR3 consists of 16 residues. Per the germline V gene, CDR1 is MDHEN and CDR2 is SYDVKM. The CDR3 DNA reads TGTGCCAGCAGTTTCTGGACAGGGGAGAATGCGGAGACCCAGTACTTC. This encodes CASSFWTGENAETQYF.

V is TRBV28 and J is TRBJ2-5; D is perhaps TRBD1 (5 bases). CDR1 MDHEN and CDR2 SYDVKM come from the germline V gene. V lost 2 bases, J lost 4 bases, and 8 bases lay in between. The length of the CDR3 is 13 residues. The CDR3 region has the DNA TGTGCCAGCAGTTTAGTTAGGGGAGAGACCCAGTACTTC. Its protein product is CASSLVRGETQYF. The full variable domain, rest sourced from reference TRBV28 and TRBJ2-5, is DVKVTQSSRYLVKRTGEKVFLECVQDMDHENMFWYRQDPGLGLRLIYFSYDVKMKEKGDIPEGYSVSREKKERFSLILESASTNQTSMYLCASSLVRGETQYFGPGTRLLVL.

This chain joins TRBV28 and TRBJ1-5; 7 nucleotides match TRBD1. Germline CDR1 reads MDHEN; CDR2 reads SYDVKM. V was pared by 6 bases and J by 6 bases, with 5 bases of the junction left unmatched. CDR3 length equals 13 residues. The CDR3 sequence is CASSTTGAQPQHF. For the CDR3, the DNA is TGTGCCAGCAGCACTACAGGGGCTCAGCCCCAGCATTTT.

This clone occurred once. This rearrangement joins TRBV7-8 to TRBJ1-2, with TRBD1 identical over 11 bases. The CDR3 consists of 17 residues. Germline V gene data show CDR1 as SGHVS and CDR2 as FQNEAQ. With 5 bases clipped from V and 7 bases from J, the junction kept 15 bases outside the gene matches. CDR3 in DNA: TGTGCCAGCAGCGCAAAGTCGCCGGGACAGGGGGAGAGTGGCTACACCTTC. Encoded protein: CASSAKSPGQGESGYTF.